These 23 T cell receptor beta chains originate from one sample sequenced in a study of blood T cell repertoires in COVID-19. Here immunoSEQ multiplex PCR was the method, and the copy in TCRdb shows in-frame clones only, minus some. The sample consists of approximately 200,000 clones, approximately 79% of them appearing once. The sequencing input was peripheral blood. These receptors all come from a woman aged 45-59 years with acute or convalescent COVID-19.

This rearrangement joins TRBV2 to TRBJ1-4; possible D gene TRBD1, 5 bases. Germline CDR1 and CDR2: SNHLY and FYNNEI. V was trimmed by 5 bases and J by 4 bases, leaving 11 bases between them. The CDR3 extends over 14 amino acids. CDR3 amino acids: CASSFQGGNEKLFF. CDR3 in DNA: TGTGCCAGCAGTTTTCAGGGAGGTAATGAAAAACTGTTTTTT.

This clone was observed many times. J is TRBJ2-3 and V is TRBV19; 8 positions match TRBD1. J gave up 4 bases and V 3 bases, and 6 bases lay outside the gene matches. CDR3 length: 15 amino acids. The germline CDR1 and CDR2 sequences are LNHDA and SQIVND (reference sequence). CDR3 region: CASSIGRGQADTQYF. The DNA for the CDR3 is TGTGCCAGTAGTATTGGCAGGGGGCAGGCAGATACGCAGTATTTT.

This chain connects TRBV28 to TRBJ1-5, with 9 bases fitting TRBD1. The CDR3 has 13 residues. Germline V gives CDR1 MDHEN, CDR2 SYDVKM. The trim removed 10 bases at V and 4 bases at J, leaving 5 bases unmatched. The CDR3 DNA follows: TGTGCCACCCGGACAGGGGCAAATCAGCCCCAGCATTTT. It codes for CATRTGANQPQHF. The whole variable domain, remainder taken from reference TRBV28 and TRBJ1-5, is DVKVTQSSRYLVKRTGEKVFLECVQDMDHENMFWYRQDPGLGLRLIYFSYDVKMKEKGDIPEGYSVSREKKERFSLILESASTNQTSMYLCATRTGANQPQHFGDGTRLSIL.

The chain carries TRBV19 and TRBJ2-2; tentatively, D is TRBD2 (5 bases). The ends were cut back, 6 bases at V and 4 bases at J, with 9 bases in the middle. The germline V gene encodes CDR1 LNHDA and CDR2 SQIVND (reference sequence). This CDR3 contains 13 residues. The CDR3 DNA follows: TGTGCCAGTAGGAGAGGGCTCACCGGGGAGCTGTTTTTT. Its protein product is CASRRGLTGELFF.

A remark on this clone: The sample holds other DNA sequences that translate to the same CDR3. The CDR3 DNA reads TGTGCCAGCAGCCTAGTGGCATTCGGGGAGCAGTACTTC. Translating gives CASSLVAFGEQYF. V and J are TRBV11-3 and TRBJ2-7; unclear D gene. The CDR3 is 13 residues long. The V end was cut by 5 bases, the J end by 7 bases, with 15 bases between. Germline CDR1 is SGHNT and CDR2 is YENEEA. Complete variable domain (other parts from reference TRBV11-3 and TRBJ2-7): EAGVVQSPRYKIIEKKQPVAFWCNPISGHNTLYWYLQNLGQGPELLIRYENEEAVDDSQLPKDRFSAERLKGVDSTLKIQPAELGDSAVYLCASSLVAFGEQYFGPGTRLTVT.

The chain recombines TRBV2 with TRBJ2-2, with 8 bases that match TRBD2. Germline V gives CDR1 SNHLY, CDR2 FYNNEI. This CDR3 contains 15 residues. Trimming cost V 4 bases and J 5 bases; bases outside gene matches: 6. The CDR3 reads CASSGGTRGTGELFF. In DNA form, the CDR3 reads TGTGCCAGCAGTGGCGGGACTAGAGGAACCGGGGAGCTGTTTTTT.

The chain recombines TRBV19 with TRBJ2-1; a weak D match, TRBD1 (5 bases). V lost 5 bases and J lost 7, with 24 bases in between. Germline CDR1 LNHDA, CDR2 SQIVND (reference sequence). The CDR3 runs to 17 residues. DNA of the CDR3: TGTGCCAGTAGTGTATCACAAACCTGGGGCCTACCGAATGAGCAGTTCTTC. Translation: CASSVSQTWGLPNEQFF.

The rearrangement links TRBV15 to TRBJ2-1, with 12 bases that match TRBD2. J was trimmed by 14 bases and V by 6 bases; bases with no gene match: 8. From germline, CDR1 is LNHNV and CDR2 YYDKDF (reference sequence). The length of the CDR3 is 13 residues. Here the CDR3 reads CATRLAGGLDKFF. The CDR3 DNA follows: TGTGCCACCAGACTAGCGGGAGGCCTTGACAAGTTCTTC.

The rearrangement uses TRBV7-9 and TRBJ2-3, with TRBD2 matching over 7 bases. The CDR3 has 17 amino acids. The trim removed 5 bases at V and 3 bases at J, leaving 14 bases unmatched. Germline loops: CDR1 SEHNR, CDR2 FQNEAQ (reference sequence). CDR3 sequence (DNA): TGTGCCAGCAGCCTCCTCGGAGGTGGCGGGAGAACAGATACGCAGTATTTT. Encoded protein: CASSLLGGGGRTDTQYF.

The rearrangement links TRBV18 to TRBJ1-6; D gene uncertain. The V and J ends lost 1 base and 0 bases respectively, with 7 bases between them. Germline CDR1 and CDR2: KGHSH and LQKENI. There are 16 residues in the CDR3. CDR3 in amino acids: CASSPQQSSYNSPLHF. The DNA for the CDR3 is TGTGCCAGCTCACCACAACAAAGCTCCTATAATTCACCCCTCCACTTT.

The V call is TRBV11-2, the J call TRBJ2-3; 11 bases fit TRBD2. CDR1 is SGHAT and CDR2 is FQNNGV in the germline V gene. This CDR3 has 15 residues. The ends lost 4 bases at V and 1 base at J; junction bases unmatched: 1. The CDR3 region is CASSYSGGGTDTQYF. The CDR3 region has the DNA TGTGCCAGCAGCTATAGCGGGGGGGGCACAGATACGCAGTATTTT.

The gene calls are TRBV5-6 and TRBJ2-5, with D maybe TRBD1 (5 bases). With 0 bases removed from V and 5 bases from J, the gap between germline ends came to 17 bases. CDR1 is SGHDT and CDR2 is YYEEEE in the germline V gene. This CDR3 is built from 16 residues. CDR3 residues: CASSLAVPQGGETQYF. Here the CDR3 DNA reads TGTGCCAGCAGCTTGGCCGTTCCGCAGGGCGGTGAGACCCAGTACTTC.

The chain employs TRBV30 and TRBJ1-6; D perhaps matches TRBD1 (6 bases). Germline CDR1 GTSNPN, CDR2 SVGIG (reference sequence). This CDR3 is built from 16 residues. Trimming shortened V by 0 bases and J by 2 bases, and 11 bases separated the two germline ends. The DNA of the CDR3 is TGTGCCTGGAGTGTACAGGGTAGCGCCTATAATTCACCCCTCCACTTT. It codes for CAWSVQGSAYNSPLHF.

This chain links TRBV27 with TRBJ2-1; 7 bases fit TRBD2. Trimming at V came to 1 base and at J to 7 bases, leaving 1 base not matched to a gene. This CDR3 has 13 residues. Germline CDR1 is MNHEY and CDR2 is SMNVEV (reference sequence). CDR3 bases: TGTGCCAGCAGTTTATGGGGGGGGAATGAGCAGTTCTTC. Protein product: CASSLWGGNEQFF.

The chain joins TRBV11-2 to TRBJ2-1; TRBD1 agrees at 10 bases. Trimming took 5 bases from V and 7 from J; bases not matched to a gene: 14. CDR3 length: 17 residues. Germline V CDR1 and CDR2: SGHAT, FQNNGV. This CDR3 is CASSITTGGRVENEQFF. CDR3 bases: TGTGCCAGCAGCATAACGACAGGGGGCAGGGTGGAGAATGAGCAGTTCTTC.

This chain links TRBV28 with TRBJ1-3; weak D call: TRBD1 (5 bases). The CDR3 is 12 amino acids. Looked up from germline, CDR1 is MDHEN and CDR2 is SYDVKM. This CDR3 reads CAIGAGVNTIYF. The CDR3, as DNA: TGTGCAATTGGGGCAGGTGTAAACACCATATATTTT.

This chain connects TRBV18 to TRBJ1-2; D uncertain. The germline V gene encodes CDR1 KGHSH and CDR2 LQKENI. This CDR3 spans 14 amino acids. The V end was cut by 3 bases, the J end by 2 bases, with 10 bases between. The CDR3 sequence is CASSPGGNNYGYTF. In nucleotides, the CDR3 is TGTGCCAGCTCACCTGGCGGTAACAACTATGGCTACACCTTC. The whole variable domain, filled in from reference TRBV18 and TRBJ1-2, reads NAGVMQNPRHLVRRRGQEARLRCSPMKGHSHVYWYRQLPEEGLKFMVYLQKENIIDESGMPKERFSAEFPKEGPSILRIQQVVRGDSAAYFCASSPGGNNYGYTFGSGTRLTVV.

This clone was seen just once. This CDR3 reads CASTWASGGIETQYF. CDR3 DNA: TGTGCCAGCACCTGGGCTAGCGGGGGGATCGAGACCCAGTACTTC. This rearrangement joins TRBV6-5 to TRBJ2-5; 11 bases are a match to TRBD2. Germline CDR1 and CDR2: MNHEY and SVGAGI. This CDR3 is built from 15 residues. J lost 5 bases, V lost 7 bases, and 9 bases had no gene match.

This chain connects TRBV11-2 to TRBJ1-1; D gene uncertain. The CDR3 has 13 amino acids. Germline CDR1 is SGHAT and CDR2 is FQNNGV. V was trimmed by 4 bases and J by 1 base, leaving 7 bases between them. The CDR3 sequence is CASSYTTNTEAFF. DNA for the CDR3: TGTGCCAGCAGCTATACTACGAACACTGAAGCTTTCTTT.

This clone was counted only a few times. The chain couples TRBV5-1 to TRBJ1-2; TRBD1 matches at 8 bases. CDR1 SGHRS and CDR2 YFSETQ come from the germline V gene. The CDR3 has 14 amino acids. J lost 4 bases, V lost 3 bases, and 5 bases had no gene match. The CDR3 DNA reads as TGCGCCAGCAGCTCCTTAGACAGGGGCTATGGCTACACCTTC. Its translation is CASSSLDRGYGYTF. Full variable domain (remainder filled in from reference TRBV5-1 and TRBJ1-2): KAGVTQTPRYLIKTRGQQVTLSCSPISGHRSVSWYQQTPGQGLQFLFEYFSETQRNKGNFPGRFSGRQFSNSRSEMNVSTLELGDSALYLCASSSLDRGYGYTFGSGTRLTVV.

The rearrangement links TRBV2 to TRBJ2-6; 12 bases agree with TRBD2. The V and J ends lost 3 bases and 0 bases, in that order; junction bases with no gene match: 6. This CDR3 spans 19 amino acids. Germline V gene data show CDR1 as SNHLY and CDR2 as FYNNEI. The CDR3 sequence: CASSDTRTSGISGANVLTF. For the CDR3, the DNA is TGTGCCAGCAGTGATACTAGGACTAGCGGGATCTCTGGGGCCAACGTCCTGACTTTC.

The chain employs TRBV15 and TRBJ2-7; 10 bases are shared with TRBD2. J gave up 3 bases and V 3 bases, and 5 bases lay outside the gene matches. The CDR3 is 15 amino acids. CDR1 is LNHNV and CDR2 is YYDKDF in the germline V gene (reference sequence). CDR3 protein: CATSSPTSGLYEQYF. As DNA, the CDR3 is TGTGCCACCAGCAGCCCGACTAGCGGGCTCTACGAGCAGTACTTC.

The chain carries TRBV7-2 and TRBJ2-7, with TRBD1 matching 9 bases. The CDR3 length is 14 residues. Germline loops: CDR1 SGHTA, CDR2 FQGNSA. J lost 6 bases, V lost 5 bases, and 8 bases had no gene match. In DNA, the CDR3 is TGTGCCAGCAGCCTAGGGACAGGGATGGGCGAGCAGTACTTC. Residues: CASSLGTGMGEQYF.